This T cell receptor (beta chain) originates from a study of blood T cell repertoires in COVID-19. Study context: The United States, Italy and Spain provided the acute and convalescent COVID-19 samples. T cells, B-cell-depleted T cells, or PBMCs supplied cDNA or gDNA.

In the study's own analysis: Amplifying reference gene primers gave estimates of nucleated cell counts. Assay used: immunoSEQ multiplex PCR; TCRdb lists only in-frame clones, some missing. Clone size and the V and J calls come from that table; the DNA yielded D and trimming. The sample has approximately 90,000 clones, over 75% seen once. Germline trimming cut 6 bases from V and 8 bases from J; bases unmatched to any gene: 8. The CDR3 runs 13 residues. Germline CDR1 SNHLY, CDR2 FYNNEI. What was sequenced was peripheral blood. This receptor was obtained from a man aged 55 to 69 with acute or convalescent COVID-19. V is TRBV2 and J is TRBJ1-2; 8 bases agree with TRBD1. DNA for the CDR3: TGTGCCAGCAGGGGGACAGGCGCGGGGGGCTACACCTTC. Translated: CASRGTGAGGYTF.